This T cell receptor (beta chain) was profiled in a study of T cell changes during pregnancy in multiple sclerosis. V gave up 7 bases and J gave up 4 bases, with 16 bases separating them. CDR1 MNHEY and CDR2 SVGAGI come from the germline V gene. This CDR3 comprises 14 residues. The method was immunoSEQ multiplex PCR; TCRdb's version includes in-frame clones alone and lacks a portion of them. The sample lists approximately 47,000 clones; around 90% were seen once. J is TRBJ1-2 and V is TRBV6-5; no definite D call. This clonotype originated in a female donor with multiple sclerosis, enrolled in a pregnancy study. Sequencing used peripheral blood, obtained in the first trimester of pregnancy. CDR3 sequence: CASTKREFGYGYTF. CDR3 coding DNA: TGTGCCAGCACCAAACGGGAATTCGGCTATGGCTACACCTTC.